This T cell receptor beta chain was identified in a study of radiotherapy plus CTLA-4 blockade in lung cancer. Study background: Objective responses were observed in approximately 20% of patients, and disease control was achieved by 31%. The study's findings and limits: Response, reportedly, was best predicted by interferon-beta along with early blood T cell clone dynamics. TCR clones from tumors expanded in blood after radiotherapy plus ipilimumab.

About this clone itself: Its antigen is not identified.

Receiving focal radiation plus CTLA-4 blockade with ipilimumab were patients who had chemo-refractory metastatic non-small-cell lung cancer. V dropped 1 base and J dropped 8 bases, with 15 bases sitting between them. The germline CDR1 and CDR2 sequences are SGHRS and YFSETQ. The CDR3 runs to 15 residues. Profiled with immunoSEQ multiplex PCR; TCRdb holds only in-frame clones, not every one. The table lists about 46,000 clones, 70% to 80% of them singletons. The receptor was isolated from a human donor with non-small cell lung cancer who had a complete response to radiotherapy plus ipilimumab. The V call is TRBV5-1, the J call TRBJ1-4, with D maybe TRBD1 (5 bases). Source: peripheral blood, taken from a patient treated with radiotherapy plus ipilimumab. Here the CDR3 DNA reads TGCGCCAGCAGCTTGAGGGCGGCTCGGGGGGAAAAACTGTTTTTT. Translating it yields CASSLRAARGEKLFF.